Presented here are 30 T cell receptor beta chains from one specimen sequenced in a study of T cell repertoires in cytomegalovirus infection. In TCRdb, the reads were re-called with MiXCR into one record per CDR3 protein. The sample has about 600,000 distinct CDR3 sequences; 20% to 25% are singletons. Sequencing was done on a sample of CD8+ T cells from PBMCs. The source is a human donor in good health (CMV status not recorded). Some clones in this sample may be carry-over from other donors' samples.

This clonotype has only a few counts. This chain links TRBV7-8 with TRBJ1-4; D is ambiguous. Between the trimmed V and J ends, which lost 2 bases and 9 bases, there was a span of 7 bases. Germline values: CDR1 SGHVS, CDR2 FQNEAQ. The CDR3 runs 12 residues. The CDR3 DNA reads as TGTGCCAGCAGCTTAAAAAAGCAAAAACTGTTTTTT. This sequence encodes CASSLKKQKLFF.

This clonotype was seen more than once but under ten times. The chain recombines TRBV4-3 with TRBJ1-1; 7 nucleotides match TRBD1. This CDR3 contains 14 residues. Trimming removed 6 bases from V and 4 bases from J; junction bases left unmatched: 8. Per germline, CDR1 LGHNA and CDR2 YSLEER. DNA for the CDR3: TGCGCCAGCAGGCCGGGAGCAGGGGGCACTGAAGCTTTCTTT. It translates to CASRPGAGGTEAFF.

The rearrangement uses TRBV7-9 and TRBJ1-5; D is undetermined. The CDR3 has 16 amino acids. Trimming removed 0 bases from V and 2 bases from J, with 11 bases in between. Germline-derived CDR1 and CDR2 are SEHNR and FQNEAQ (reference sequence). The CDR3 DNA sequence: TGTGCCAGCAGCTTAGCAACCCCGGTGGGCAATCAGCCCCAGCATTTT. It yields the protein CASSLATPVGNQPQHF.

The rearrangement uses TRBV2 and TRBJ1-6; D is unclear. Deletions cut 5 bases from V and 2 bases from J, with 10 bases between. The CDR3 has 15 residues. The V gene's germline CDR1 is SNHLY and CDR2 FYNNEI. The CDR3 sequence: CASSPKRAYNSPLHF. Written as DNA, the CDR3 is TGTGCCAGCAGTCCCAAGAGAGCCTATAATTCACCCCTCCACTTT.

The chain joins TRBV9 to TRBJ1-1; D perhaps matches TRBD1 (5 bases). There are 14 residues in the CDR3. Trimming stripped 3 bases from V and 1 base from J, with 10 bases between. CDR1 SGDLS and CDR2 YYNGEE come from the germline V gene. CDR3 loop: CASSAEQGNTEAFF. Written as DNA, the CDR3 is TGTGCCAGCAGCGCGGAGCAGGGGAACACTGAAGCTTTCTTT.

Only a few counts were recorded for this clonotype. This chain connects TRBV12-3 or TRBV12-4 to TRBJ2-3; TRBD1 or TRBD2 may be the D gene (5 bases each). V shed 6 bases and J shed 5 bases, with 15 bases lying between them. The CDR3 is made up of 14 amino acids. CDR3 nucleotides: TGTGCCAGCAGCCCGGACTGGGGGAAAGATACGCAGTATTTT. Its protein product is CASSPDWGKDTQYF.

This clonotype has a handful of counts. This rearrangement joins TRBV12-3 or TRBV12-4 to TRBJ2-5; TRBD1 matches at 7 bases. The CDR3 loop spans 15 amino acids. J was trimmed by 2 bases and V by 6 bases; bases with no gene match: 9. The CDR3 DNA reads as TGTGCCAGCAGGGAAACAGGGGCCAAACAAGAGACCCAGTACTTC. This encodes CASRETGAKQETQYF.

The chain combines TRBV19 with TRBJ2-1; TRBD1 is a possible D gene (7 bases). Germline V gives CDR1 LNHDA, CDR2 SQIVND (reference sequence). Trimming cost V 3 bases and J 5 bases, with 14 bases left between them. This CDR3 region has 15 residues. The CDR3 bases are TGTGCCAGTAGTATCCCCAGGGGGGTCCACAATGAGCAGTTCTTC. Its translation is CASSIPRGVHNEQFF.

This clonotype was observed a handful of times. The genes are TRBV28 and TRBJ2-3; TRBD2 aligns across 9 bases. The germline V gene has CDR1 MDHEN and CDR2 SYDVKM. Unmatched junction bases numbered 6, after V lost 3 bases and J lost 2 bases. CDR3 length: 16 amino acids. Here the CDR3 reads CASSFWSGGHTDTQYF. In DNA, the CDR3 is TGTGCCAGCAGTTTTTGGAGCGGGGGGCACACAGATACGCAGTATTTT.

The genes are TRBV5-1 and TRBJ2-1; D remains unclear. V was cut by 0 bases and J by 0 bases, with 7 bases left in between. Germline V CDR1 and CDR2: SGHRS, YFSETQ. The CDR3 spans 15 residues. This CDR3 is CASSLVQSSYNEQFF. The CDR3 nucleotides are TGCGCCAGCAGCTTGGTCCAATCCTCCTACAATGAGCAGTTCTTC.

This clonotype appeared many times. The chain combines TRBV6-1 with TRBJ2-7; 10 positions match TRBD2. The CDR3 runs 16 residues. V trimming: 2 bases; J trimming: 1 base; junction bases outside the gene matches: 5. Germline lookup yields CDR1 MNHNS and CDR2 SASEGT. The CDR3 loop is CASSEFSGGPSYEQYF. CDR3 sequence (DNA): TGTGCCAGCAGTGAATTTAGCGGGGGGCCTTCCTACGAGCAGTACTTC.

This clonotype was found a few times. This chain's CDR3 is CASSSWTASNNQPQHF. The CDR3 bases are TGTGCCAGCAGTTCTTGGACAGCCTCGAACAATCAGCCCCAGCATTTT. The chain recombines TRBV28 with TRBJ1-5, with D perhaps matching TRBD1 (6 bases). Germline V gene lookup returns CDR1 MDHEN and CDR2 SYDVKM. The CDR3 is made up of 16 amino acids. V lost 4 bases and J 3 bases, leaving 16 bases between the germline ends.

This clonotype was counted a few times. The chain recombines TRBV20-1 with TRBJ1-1; no reliable D call. The CDR3 is made up of 12 amino acids. The germline V gene has CDR1 DFQATT and CDR2 SNEGSKA (reference sequence). The V end was cut by 6 bases, the J end by 1 base, with 9 bases between. CDR3 sequence: CSAKGGNTEAFF. CDR3 DNA: TGCAGTGCCAAGGGAGGGAACACTGAAGCTTTCTTT.

The gene calls are TRBV27 and TRBJ2-7; D is perhaps TRBD1 or TRBD2 (5 bases each). The ends were cut back, 5 bases at V and 5 bases at J, with 16 bases in the middle. Looked up from germline, CDR1 is MNHEY and CDR2 is SMNVEV (reference sequence). The CDR3 runs to 14 residues. The CDR3 DNA reads as TGTGCCAGCAGTCTCGGGACGGCCGGGGACGAGCAGTACTTC. This codes for CASSLGTAGDEQYF.

This chain joins TRBV20-1 and TRBJ1-1; weak D call: TRBD1 (5 bases). This CDR3 region has 12 residues. Germline values: CDR1 DFQATT, CDR2 SNEGSKA (reference sequence). V was pared by 5 bases and J by 4 bases, with 11 bases between. For the CDR3, the DNA is TGCAGTGCTGGCAGGGTTGGCACTGAAGCTTTCTTT. Translating it yields CSAGRVGTEAFF.

The gene calls are TRBV7-6 and TRBJ2-7; D could derive from TRBD1 or TRBD2 (8 bases each). The germline gives CDR1 SGHVS, CDR2 FNYEAQ. Trimming pared 5 bases from V and 2 bases from J, leaving 25 bases between. There are 18 residues in the CDR3. CDR3 sequence (DNA): TGTGCCAGCAGCCCCGGGGGGGAGACAGGGGAACCGACCTACGAGCAGTACTTC. This translates into CASSPGGETGEPTYEQYF. Filled out from reference TRBV7-6 and TRBJ2-7, the complete variable domain reads GAGVSQSPRYKVTKRGQDVALRCDPISGHVSLYWYRQALGQGPEFLTYFNYEAQQDKSGLPNDRFSAERPEGSISTLTIQRTEQRDSAMYRCASSPGGETGEPTYEQYFGPGTRLTVT.

The chain uses TRBV28 and TRBJ1-1; no clear D. V was pared by 5 bases and J by 4 bases, with 14 bases between. The CDR3 runs to 14 residues. The germline CDR1 and CDR2 sequences are MDHEN and SYDVKM. In nucleotides, the CDR3 is TGTGCCAGCAGTCCAACAAGGGTAGGCACTGAAGCTTTCTTT. Translation gives CASSPTRVGTEAFF.

V usage is TRBV27 and J usage is TRBJ1-2; D uncertain. The CDR3 length is 16 residues. Germline assignment: CDR1 MNHEY and CDR2 SMNVEV (reference sequence). Trimming cost V 3 bases and J 2 bases, with 16 bases left between them. DNA for the CDR3: TGTGCCAGCAGTTTGGTTTCGGCAGCCACAAACTATGGCTACACCTTC. It yields the protein CASSLVSAATNYGYTF.

This clonotype has just a few counts. This chain links TRBV25-1 with TRBJ2-3; weak D call: TRBD1 (8 bases). V was cut by 3 bases and J by 10 bases, with 14 bases left in between. The CDR3 runs to 13 residues. Germline V CDR1 and CDR2: MGHDK, SYGVNS. The CDR3 sequence: CASSESQGGAQYF. CDR3 nucleotide sequence: TGTGCCAGCAGTGAGTCACAGGGGGGGGCGCAGTATTTT.

The chain combines TRBV29-1 with TRBJ1-1; TRBD1 might be the D (6 bases). Trimming stripped 7 bases from V and 6 bases from J, with 15 bases between. Per germline, CDR1 SQVTM and CDR2 ANQGSEA. The CDR3 length is 12 residues. The CDR3 DNA sequence: TGCAGCGCCTGTACAGGGATGGCTGAAGCTTTCTTT. Protein: CSACTGMAEAFF.

This chain joins TRBV5-1 and TRBJ1-1; no definite D call. Germline V gene data show CDR1 as SGHRS and CDR2 as YFSETQ. The V gene lost 0 bases and the J gene lost 3 bases, with 9 bases spanning the gap. This CDR3 is 14 amino acids long. The CDR3 here is CASSLDRGYTEAFF. Here the CDR3 DNA reads TGCGCCAGCAGCTTGGATCGGGGTTACACTGAAGCTTTCTTT.

The sample holds many counts of this clonotype. This chain connects TRBV12-3 or TRBV12-4 to TRBJ2-1; D remains unclear. CDR3 size: 13 residues. Trimming cost V 3 bases and J 0 bases, with 3 bases left between them. Written as DNA, the CDR3 is TGTGCCAGCAGTTTCAGCTCCTACAATGAGCAGTTCTTC. It specifies CASSFSSYNEQFF.

Of note for this clonotype: A much larger clone is a single base away; this may be a read error. The V and J genes are TRBV12-3 or TRBV12-4 and TRBJ2-2; D unresolved. The CDR3 has 17 residues. V shed 1 base and J shed 4 bases, with 16 bases lying between them. The CDR3 here is CASSLDRRWGGTGELFF. CDR3 in DNA: TGTGCCAGCAGTTTAGACCGGCGGTGGGGTGGCACCGGGGAGCTGTTTTTT.

The chain couples TRBV28 to TRBJ2-1, with 7 nucleotides matching TRBD2. V lost 5 bases, J lost 3 bases, and 7 bases stayed unmatched. This CDR3 is 15 amino acids long. CDR1 and CDR2 from the germline V gene are MDHEN and SYDVKM. The CDR3 DNA follows: TGTGCCAGCAGTATCCGGGACTATAACTACAATGAGCAGTTCTTC. This translates into CASSIRDYNYNEQFF.

The rearrangement joins TRBV29-1 to TRBJ1-2; 9 bases fit TRBD1. The CDR3 has 14 amino acids. The V and J ends lost 6 bases and 8 bases, in that order; junction bases with no gene match: 13. Germline assignment: CDR1 SQVTM and CDR2 ANQGSEA. The CDR3 protein is CSVAPGQGDMGYTF. CDR3 coding DNA: TGCAGCGTGGCTCCGGGACAGGGAGATATGGGCTACACCTTC. The full variable domain, its missing parts supplied by reference TRBV29-1 and TRBJ1-2, is SAVISQKPSRDICQRGTSLTIQCQVDSQVTMMFWYRQQPGQSLTLIATANQGSEATYESGFVIDKFPISRPNLTFSTLTVSNMSPEDSSIYLCSVAPGQGDMGYTFGSGTRLTVV.

This clonotype was seen more than once but under ten times. V gene TRBV24-1 combines with J gene TRBJ2-1, with TRBD1 matching 10 bases. Germline assignment: CDR1 KGHDR and CDR2 SFDVKD. The CDR3 runs 14 residues. V lost 5 bases, J lost 7 bases, and 4 bases stayed unmatched. CDR3 nucleotides: TGTGCCACCAGTGCTTGGGACAGGGGAAATGAGCAGTTCTTC. This codes for CATSAWDRGNEQFF.

This clonotype was seen a handful of times. This chain connects TRBV7-9 to TRBJ1-2; unclear D gene. This CDR3 is 13 amino acids long. Germline V gene lookup returns CDR1 SEHNR and CDR2 FQNEAQ (reference sequence). Trimming shortened V by 5 bases and J by 8 bases, and 15 bases separated the two germline ends. CDR3 region: CASSLEAVPGYTF. In DNA form, the CDR3 reads TGTGCCAGCAGCCTTGAGGCTGTACCAGGCTACACCTTC.

The chain links TRBV6-2 or TRBV6-3 to TRBJ2-7; D not resolved. The CDR3 covers 12 residues. Looked up from germline, CDR1 is MNHEY and CDR2 is SVGEGT. V lost 3 bases, J lost 2 bases, and 5 bases lay in between. CDR3 protein: CASSYETYEQYF. The CDR3 DNA sequence: TGTGCCAGCAGTTATGAAACCTACGAGCAGTACTTC.

This clonotype was detected only a few times. This sequence joins TRBV28 and TRBJ2-7, with TRBD2 matching over 13 bases. CDR1 is MDHEN, CDR2 SYDVKM, per germline. The CDR3 spans 16 residues. The V and J ends lost 6 bases and 5 bases, in that order; junction bases with no gene match: 10. The CDR3 region is CASRETSGGAYHEQYV. CDR3 bases: TGTGCCAGCAGAGAAACTAGCGGGGGGGCCTACCACGAGCAGTACGTC.

This clonotype was observed a handful of times. The rearrangement links TRBV28 to TRBJ1-6; D gene uncertain. There are 13 residues in the CDR3. Germline assignment: CDR1 MDHEN and CDR2 SYDVKM. V was cut by 7 bases and J by 7 bases, with 11 bases left in between. Here the CDR3 reads CASTPFGNSPLHF. The CDR3 coding sequence is TGTGCCAGCACCCCCTTTGGGAATTCACCCCTCCACTTT.